This is a list of T cell receptor beta chains from one sample in a study of blood T cell repertoires in COVID-19. TCRdb keeps only in-frame clones here, not all; method: immunoSEQ multiplex PCR. This table has roughly 200,000 clones, 75% to 90% appearing once. The sample comprised PBMCs or T cells enriched from blood (not recorded which). The receptors stem from a woman in her 30s who had been exposed to COVID-19. Each CDR3 is given with its conserved first and last residue. Each record gives: clone size, J gene, CDR3 length, D gene, V gene, CDR3 DNA, CDR3 protein. D genes are given only for firm matches. Not every row has a clone size; where given, it reads once, few, many or a size class.

NA,TRBJ2-7,13,TRBD2,TRBV19,TGTGCCAGTAGCGCCGGGAGGACCTACGAGCAGTACTTC,CASSAGRTYEQYF
NA,TRBJ2-7,15,TRBD2,TRBV4-1,TGCGCCAGCAGCCAGACTAGCGGGGGGGAGTGGGAGCAGTACTTC,CASSQTSGGEWEQYF
NA,TRBJ2-2,17,TRBD1,TRBV24-1,TGTGCCACCAGGGCCGCCAGGACAGGGGGCGAGGCCGGGGAGCTGTTTTTT,CATRAARTGGEAGELFF
few,TRBJ1-1,15,NA,TRBV19,TGTGCCAGTAGTATAGCAAACAGGGTAAGCACTGAAGCTTTCTTT,CASSIANRVSTEAFF
many,TRBJ2-7,14,NA,TRBV7-2,TGTGCCAGCAGCTTTAAATTGGCTGCGGGGGAGCAGTACTTC,CASSFKLAAGEQYF
once,TRBJ2-1,15,NA,TRBV5-1,TGCGCCAGCAGCTTGGGTTCGGCAGGGAGGAATGAGCAGTTCTTC,CASSLGSAGRNEQFF
NA,TRBJ2-7,12,NA,TRBV30,TGTGCCTGGAGTGTCGGGGACTACGAGCAGTACTTC,CAWSVGDYEQYF
NA,TRBJ1-1,15,TRBD1,TRBV9,TGTGCCAGCAGCGCCCACAGGGGGCTTAACACTGAAGCTTTCTTT,CASSAHRGLNTEAFF
NA,TRBJ1-5,17,TRBD1,TRBV2,TGTGCCAGCAGTGGGACAGGCCAATTTTATAGCAATCAGCCCCAGCATTTT,CASSGTGQFYSNQPQHF
NA,TRBJ2-2,15,NA,TRBV28,TGTGCCAGCAGTTTACCAGGGGCCGACACCGGGGAGCTGTTTTTT,CASSLPGADTGELFF
NA,TRBJ1-1,12,NA,TRBV10-3,TGTGCCATCAGTCAGGGGCGTACTGAAGCTTTCTTT,CAISQGRTEAFF
NA,TRBJ2-7,14,TRBD1,TRBV5-6,TGTGCCAGCAGCTTGGGGGACAGCTCCTACGAGCAGTACTTC,CASSLGDSSYEQYF
NA,TRBJ2-2,18,TRBD2,TRBV2,TGTGCCAGCAGTGACCCGACTAGCGGGGGCCGCCCAACCGGGGAGCTGTTTTTT,CASSDPTSGGRPTGELFF
NA,TRBJ1-1,13,NA,TRBV2,TGTGCCAGCAGGGAGGGAATTGAGACTGAAGCTTTCTTT,CASREGIETEAFF
NA,TRBJ2-7,12,TRBD1,TRBV2,TGTGCCAGCAGGGGGACAGGGTACGAGCAGTACTTC,CASRGTGYEQYF
NA,TRBJ1-1,16,TRBD1,TRBV4-2,TGTGCCAGCAGCCAAGTCATGACAGGGGGCAGCCCTGAAGCTTTCTTT,CASSQVMTGGSPEAFF
NA,TRBJ2-7,13,NA,TRBV19,TGTGCCAGTAGTCATACAGGGACCTACGAGCAGTACTTC,CASSHTGTYEQYF
NA,TRBJ1-5,15,NA,TRBV6-5,TGTGCCAGCAGCTTCCTCGAGGAGGCCTATCAGCCCCAGCATTTT,CASSFLEEAYQPQHF
NA,TRBJ2-3,15,NA,TRBV6-5,TGTGCCAGCCGACCGACAGTCCTAAACCCAGATACGCAGTATTTT,CASRPTVLNPDTQYF
NA,TRBJ1-2,15,TRBD1,TRBV30,TGTGCCTGGAGTGTACCCTGGCAGGGGGCTTATGGCTACACCTTC,CAWSVPWQGAYGYTF
NA,TRBJ1-3,17,NA,TRBV5-1,TGCGCCAGCAGCTTGGTCGAGATCGGACAGAAGGGAAACACCATATATTTT,CASSLVEIGQKGNTIYF
NA,TRBJ2-1,13,TRBD1,TRBV30,TGTGCCTGGAGTAAGGAAACAGGGGGCGAGCAGTTCTTC,CAWSKETGGEQFF
NA,TRBJ1-6,14,NA,TRBV5-1,TGCGCCAGCAGCCCCTGGACAGCAAATTCACCCCTCCACTTT,CASSPWTANSPLHF
few,TRBJ1-2,16,NA,TRBV10-3,TGTGCCATCAGCCGCGGGGGGTCAGAGGCAAACTATGGCTACACCTTC,CAISRGGSEANYGYTF
NA,TRBJ2-3,19,TRBD2,TRBV3-1/TRBV3-2,TGTGCCAGCAGCCAAGATCTTCCAAAAATAGCGGGGGGCACAGATACGCAGTATTTT,CASSQDLPKIAGGTDTQYF
NA,TRBJ1-2,14,NA,TRBV2,TGTGCCAGCAGCGGGGGAGGGCGCAACTATGGCTACACCTTC,CASSGGGRNYGYTF
NA,TRBJ2-7,14,NA,TRBV25-1,TGTGCCAGCAGTGAAGGGGGCAGGGCTTACGAGCAGTACTTC,CASSEGGRAYEQYF
NA,TRBJ2-2,16,NA,TRBV10-3,TGTGCCATCAGTGAGTTGGCGGCAACGAACACCGGGGAGCTGTTTTTT,CAISELAATNTGELFF
NA,TRBJ1-6,13,NA,TRBV12-3/TRBV12-4,TGTGCCAGCAGTTGGGCCAGGGATTCACCCCTCCACTTT,CASSWARDSPLHF
NA,TRBJ2-5,16,TRBD2,TRBV5-4,TGTGCCAGCAGCTGGGGTAATAGCGGGGGGCAAGAGACCCAGTACTTC,CASSWGNSGGQETQYF
NA,TRBJ1-3,15,NA,TRBV9,TGTGCCAGCAGCGTAGACCGGTTATCTGGAAACACCATATATTTT,CASSVDRLSGNTIYF
NA,TRBJ1-6,14,NA,TRBV19,TGTGCCAGTGATGGAGGGGCCTATAATTCACCCCTCCACTTT,CASDGGAYNSPLHF
NA,TRBJ2-1,13,TRBD2,TRBV2,TGTGCCAGCAGTGAAGGCGGGGGGGCCTTATGGGTCTTC,CASSEGGGALWVF
NA,TRBJ2-6,19,TRBD1,TRBV14,TGTGCCAGCAGCCAAGTTTGGGGACAGGCACACTCTGGGGCCAACGTCCTGACTTTC,CASSQVWGQAHSGANVLTF
NA,TRBJ2-7,15,TRBD1,TRBV5-4,TGTGCCAGCAGCTTTTCGTGGACAGGGGCCTACGAGCAGTACTTC,CASSFSWTGAYEQYF
NA,TRBJ1-6,15,NA,TRBV11-1,TGTGCCAGCAGCCACCCCACGAGCGGAAATTCACCCCTCCACTTT,CASSHPTSGNSPLHF
NA,TRBJ1-2,13,TRBD1,TRBV5-5,TGTGCCAGCTTACTCCAGGGGGAGCATGGCTACACCTTC,CASLLQGEHGYTF
NA,TRBJ1-1,13,NA,TRBV12-3/TRBV12-4,TGTGCCAGCAGTTTTGAAGCCGACACTGAAGCTTTCTTT,CASSFEADTEAFF
NA,TRBJ1-3,13,NA,TRBV12-5,TGTGCTAGTGGTGGGCAGGCCCGAAACACCATATATTTT,CASGGQARNTIYF
NA,TRBJ1-2,14,NA,TRBV14,TGTGCCAGCAGCCAAGCCCACCTACCCGAGGGCTACACCTTC,CASSQAHLPEGYTF
NA,TRBJ1-2,14,NA,TRBV18,TGTGCCAGCTCACCCAGGGTTACTAACTATGGCTACACCTTC,CASSPRVTNYGYTF
NA,TRBJ1-1,15,NA,TRBV5-5,TGTGCCAGCAGTCCCCGTGGTGGCATGAACACTGAAGCTTTCTTT,CASSPRGGMNTEAFF
once,TRBJ2-7,15,TRBD1,TRBV11-3,TGTGCCAGCAGCGCAGGGGACAGATTGCCCTACGAGCAGTACTTC,CASSAGDRLPYEQYF
NA,TRBJ2-7,13,NA,TRBV6-6,TGTGCCAGCAGTACCACCCGGACAATAGGGCAGTACTTC,CASSTTRTIGQYF
NA,TRBJ2-1,12,NA,TRBV5-1,TGCGCCAGCAGCTCCCAGGGGAATGAGCAGTTCTTC,CASSSQGNEQFF
NA,TRBJ2-5,15,NA,TRBV4-1,TGCGCCAGCAGCCCCCTCCAGACAGACCAAGAGACCCAGTACTTC,CASSPLQTDQETQYF
NA,TRBJ1-1,15,NA,TRBV7-2,TGTGCCAGCAGCGTGTATCGTGATAGTTTCACTGAAGCTTTCTTT,CASSVYRDSFTEAFF
NA,TRBJ1-1,13,NA,TRBV7-2,TGTGCCAGCAGTGCACAGGAGAACACTGAAGCTTTCTTT,CASSAQENTEAFF
NA,TRBJ1-5,15,NA,TRBV3-1/TRBV3-2,TGTGCCAGCAGCCTTCGGGGGGGTCGGGGTCAGCCCCAGCATTTT,CASSLRGGRGQPQHF
NA,TRBJ1-5,13,TRBD1,TRBV19,TGTGCCAGCGAAGACAGGGGCAATCAGCCCCAGCATTTT,CASEDRGNQPQHF
NA,TRBJ2-1,17,NA,TRBV1,TGCACCAGCAGCCGTCTTCAGCGGGGGGACCGGGGTCATGAGCAGTTCTTC,CTSSRLQRGDRGHEQFF
NA,TRBJ1-1,13,NA,TRBV30,TGTGCCTGGAGGTCGACAGCGAACACTGAAGCTTTCTTT,CAWRSTANTEAFF
NA,TRBJ2-7,16,NA,TRBV6-1,TGTGCCAGCAGTGAAGTCTGGGCGCATAGCTCCTACGAGCAGTACTTC,CASSEVWAHSSYEQYF